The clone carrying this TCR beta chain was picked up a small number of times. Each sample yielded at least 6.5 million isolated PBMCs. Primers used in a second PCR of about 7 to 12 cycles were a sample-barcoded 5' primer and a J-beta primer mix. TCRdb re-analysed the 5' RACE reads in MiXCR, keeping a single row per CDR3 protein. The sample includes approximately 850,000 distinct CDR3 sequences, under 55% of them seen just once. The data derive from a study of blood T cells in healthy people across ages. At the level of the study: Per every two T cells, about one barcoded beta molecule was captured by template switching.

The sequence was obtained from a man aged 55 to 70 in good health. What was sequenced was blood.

CDR3 residues: CASKNRGLGETQYF. The CDR3, as DNA: TGCGCCAGCAAGAACCGAGGGCTGGGAGAGACCCAGTACTTC. This rearrangement joins TRBV10-2 to TRBJ2-5, with D possibly TRBD2 on 5 matching bases. The CDR3 contains 14 residues. Looked up from germline, CDR1 is WSHSY and CDR2 is SAAADI. V gave up 7 bases and J gave up 4 bases, with 16 bases separating them.